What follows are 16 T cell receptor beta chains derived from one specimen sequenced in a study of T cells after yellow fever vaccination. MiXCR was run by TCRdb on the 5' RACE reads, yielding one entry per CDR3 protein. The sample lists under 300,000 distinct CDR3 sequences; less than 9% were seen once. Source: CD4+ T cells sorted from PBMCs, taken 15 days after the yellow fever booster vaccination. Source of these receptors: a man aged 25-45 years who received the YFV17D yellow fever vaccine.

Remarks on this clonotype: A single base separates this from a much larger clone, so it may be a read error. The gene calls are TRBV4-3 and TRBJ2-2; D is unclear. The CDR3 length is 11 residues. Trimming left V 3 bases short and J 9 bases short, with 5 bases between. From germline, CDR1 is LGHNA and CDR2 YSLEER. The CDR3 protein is CASSHSWELFF. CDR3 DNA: TGCGCCAGCAGCCATTCCTGGGAGCTGTTTTTT.

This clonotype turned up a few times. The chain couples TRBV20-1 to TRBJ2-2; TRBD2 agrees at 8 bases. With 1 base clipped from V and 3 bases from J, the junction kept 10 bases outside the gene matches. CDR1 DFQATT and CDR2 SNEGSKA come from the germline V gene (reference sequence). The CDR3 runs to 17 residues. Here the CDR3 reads CSARALSGRGYTGELFF. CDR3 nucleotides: TGCAGTGCTAGAGCCCTCAGCGGGAGAGGGTACACCGGGGAGCTGTTTTTT.

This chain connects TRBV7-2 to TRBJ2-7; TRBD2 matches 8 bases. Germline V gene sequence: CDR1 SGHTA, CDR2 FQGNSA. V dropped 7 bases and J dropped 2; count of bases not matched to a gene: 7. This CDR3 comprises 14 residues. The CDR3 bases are TGTGCCAGCAACTCGCGGGAGGTCCCCTACGAGCAGTACTTC. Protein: CASNSREVPYEQYF.

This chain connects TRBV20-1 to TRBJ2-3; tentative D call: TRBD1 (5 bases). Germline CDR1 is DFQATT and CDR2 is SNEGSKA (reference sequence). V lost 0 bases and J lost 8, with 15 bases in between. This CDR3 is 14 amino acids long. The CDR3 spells CSARDQQGRITQYF. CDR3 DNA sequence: TGCAGTGCTAGAGATCAGCAGGGCAGAATTACGCAGTATTTT.

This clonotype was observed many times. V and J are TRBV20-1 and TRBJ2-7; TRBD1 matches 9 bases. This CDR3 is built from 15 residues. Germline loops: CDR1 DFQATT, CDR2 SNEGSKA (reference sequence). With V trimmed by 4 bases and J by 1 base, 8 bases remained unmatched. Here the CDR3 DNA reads TGCAGTGCTATACCGGGACAGGGAAAATCCTACGAGCAGTACTTC. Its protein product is CSAIPGQGKSYEQYF.

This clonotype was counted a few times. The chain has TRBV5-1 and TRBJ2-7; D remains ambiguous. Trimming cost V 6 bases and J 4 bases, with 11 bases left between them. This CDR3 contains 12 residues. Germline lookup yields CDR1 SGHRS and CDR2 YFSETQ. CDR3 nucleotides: TGCGCCAGCACCGCGGACCGATACGAGCAGTACTTC. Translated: CASTADRYEQYF.

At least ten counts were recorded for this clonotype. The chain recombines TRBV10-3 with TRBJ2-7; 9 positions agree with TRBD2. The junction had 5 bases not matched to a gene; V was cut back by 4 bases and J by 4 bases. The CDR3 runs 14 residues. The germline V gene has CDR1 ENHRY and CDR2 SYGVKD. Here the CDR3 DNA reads TGTGCCATCAGTGTAGGGACTAGCCAATACGAGCAGTACTTC. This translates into CAISVGTSQYEQYF.

CDR3 sequence (DNA): TGTGCCAGCAGCCCGATGAACTATGGCTACACCTTC. Protein: CASSPMNYGYTF. The genes are TRBV6-1 and TRBJ1-2; unclear D gene. This CDR3 is 12 amino acids long. Germline V CDR1 and CDR2: MNHNS, SASEGT. Trimming left V 6 bases short and J 2 bases short, with 7 bases between.

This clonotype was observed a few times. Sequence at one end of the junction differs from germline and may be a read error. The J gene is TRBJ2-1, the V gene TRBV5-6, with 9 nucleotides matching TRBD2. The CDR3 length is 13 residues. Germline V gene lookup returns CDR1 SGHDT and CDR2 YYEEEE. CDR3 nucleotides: TGTGCCAGCAGCCTGGGGCGGGGGGGCAGCTTATCCTTC. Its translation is CASSLGRGGSLSF.

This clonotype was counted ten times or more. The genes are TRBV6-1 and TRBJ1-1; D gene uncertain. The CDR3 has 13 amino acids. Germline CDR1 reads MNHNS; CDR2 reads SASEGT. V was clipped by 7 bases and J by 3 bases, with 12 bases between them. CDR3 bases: TGTGCCAGCACCCTCGAGGGAGACACTGAAGCTTTCTTT. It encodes CASTLEGDTEAFF.

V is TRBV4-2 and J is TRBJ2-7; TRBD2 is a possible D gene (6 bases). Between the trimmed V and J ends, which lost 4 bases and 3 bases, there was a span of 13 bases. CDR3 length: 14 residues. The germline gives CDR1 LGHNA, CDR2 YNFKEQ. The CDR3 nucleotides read TGTGCCAGCAGCCCGGGACTCGTCTGCTACGAGCAGTACTTC. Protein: CASSPGLVCYEQYF.

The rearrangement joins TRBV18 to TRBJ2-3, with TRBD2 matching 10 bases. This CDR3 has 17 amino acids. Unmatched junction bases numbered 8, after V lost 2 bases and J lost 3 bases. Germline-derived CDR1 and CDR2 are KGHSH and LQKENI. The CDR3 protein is CASSPILTSGITDTQYF. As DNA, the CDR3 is TGTGCCAGCTCACCAATCCTTACTAGCGGGATTACAGATACGCAGTATTTT.

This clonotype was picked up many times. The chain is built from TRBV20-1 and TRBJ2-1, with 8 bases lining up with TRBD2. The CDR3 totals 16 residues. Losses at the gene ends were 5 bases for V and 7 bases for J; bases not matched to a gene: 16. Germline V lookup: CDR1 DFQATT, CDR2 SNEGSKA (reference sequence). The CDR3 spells CSAPQIAGKAWNEQFF. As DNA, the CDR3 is TGCAGTGCTCCCCAGATAGCGGGAAAAGCCTGGAATGAGCAGTTCTTC.

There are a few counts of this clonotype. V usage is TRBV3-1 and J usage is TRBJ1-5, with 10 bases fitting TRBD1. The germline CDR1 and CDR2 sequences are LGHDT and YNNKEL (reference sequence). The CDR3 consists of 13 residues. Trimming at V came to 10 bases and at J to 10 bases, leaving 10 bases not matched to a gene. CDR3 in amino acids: CATSRGQGNPQHF. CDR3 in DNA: TGTGCCACCTCCAGGGGACAGGGGAACCCCCAGCATTTT.

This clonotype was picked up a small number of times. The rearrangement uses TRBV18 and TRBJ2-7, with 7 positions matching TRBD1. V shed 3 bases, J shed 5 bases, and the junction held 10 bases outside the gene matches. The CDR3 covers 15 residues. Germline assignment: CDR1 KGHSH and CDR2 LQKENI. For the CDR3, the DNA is TGTGCCAGCTCACCGACCACAGGGGTGCAAAACGAGCAGTACTTC. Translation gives CASSPTTGVQNEQYF.

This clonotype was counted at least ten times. The CDR3 DNA follows: TGCGCCGGAGTCTGTGATTGGTATACGCAGTATTTT. Translating gives CAGVCDWYTQYF. This sequence joins TRBV5-1 and TRBJ2-3, with D uncertain. The CDR3 has 12 amino acids. V was pared by 10 bases and J by 7 bases, with 16 bases between. Germline CDR1 SGHRS, CDR2 YFSETQ. The entire variable domain, with the rest obtained from reference TRBV5-1 and TRBJ2-3, is as follows: KAGVTQTPRYLIKTRGQQVTLSCSPISGHRSVSWYQQTPGQGLQFLFEYFSETQRNKGNFPGRFSGRQFSNSRSEMNVSTLELGDSALYLCAGVCDWYTQYFGPGTRLTVL.